The 26 T cell receptor beta chains presented below share a single source sample, sequenced in a study of human T cells and chemical hapten exposure (dated by TCRdb to about 2021). Libraries came from RACE. Sequencing was carried out with a NextSeq 500. TCRdb reprocessed the public reads (quality trimming at Q25 with fastp, clone calling with MiXCR) and kept in-frame beta chains. Each CDR3 protein gets just one entry, which takes the most common genes and DNA from the rows behind it. For this sample the table gives some 38,000 distinct CDR3 sequences, of which 7.5% to 8% were detected only once. The ten most abundant clones make up 1.3% of the sample. The time point label for this specimen denotes: pre-sensitization, week 0. In the paper's terms, the treatment or condition label means: therapeutic diphenylcyclopropenone sensitization with weekly scalp DPC. The sample consisted of whole blood, taken in connection with sensitization to the hapten diphenylcyclopropenone (DPC). Receptors were obtained from a woman aged 45-59 years with alopecia areata. Some clones in this sample may be carry-over from other donors' samples.

This clonotype came up many times. V gene TRBV28 combines with J gene TRBJ2-7; D is uncertain. The V end was cut by 3 bases, the J end by 3 bases, with 12 bases between. This CDR3 has 14 amino acids. Germline V lookup: CDR1 MDHEN, CDR2 SYDVKM. The CDR3 spells CASSFPKVNYEQYF. The CDR3 coding sequence is TGTGCCAGCAGTTTCCCGAAGGTTAACTACGAGCAGTACTTC.

This clonotype was recorded only once. A much larger clonotype is one base distant, so this may be a read error. The chain carries TRBV2 and TRBJ2-3; either TRBD1 or TRBD2 may fit D (5 bases each). Germline V gives CDR1 SNHLY, CDR2 FYNNEI. The CDR3 sequence is 11 residues long. The CDR3 is CAGEGMDTRYF. CDR3 bases: TGTGCCGGTGAGGGGATGGATACGCGGTATTTT.

This clonotype was seen many times. This rearrangement joins TRBV11-1 to TRBJ1-1; D gene unclear. Germline V lookup: CDR1 SGHAT, CDR2 FQDESV (reference sequence). This CDR3 has 15 residues. V was cut by 1 base and J by 6 bases, with 15 bases left in between. CDR3 sequence (DNA): TGTGCCAGCAGCTTAGGGTTTACCCGAGGCGCTGAAGCTTTCTTT. Its protein is CASSLGFTRGAEAFF. The full variable domain, with the rest looked up from reference TRBV11-1 and TRBJ1-1, is EAEVAQSPRYKITEKSQAVAFWCDPISGHATLYWYRQILGQGPELLVQFQDESVVDDSQLPKDRFSAERLKGVDSTLKIQPAELGDSAMYLCASSLGFTRGAEAFFGQGTRLTVV.

This clonotype was detected ten times or more. This rearrangement joins TRBV19 to TRBJ1-5; possible D gene TRBD1, 6 bases. There are 14 residues in the CDR3. V dropped 4 bases and J dropped 7 bases, with 14 bases sitting between them. The V gene's germline CDR1 is LNHDA and CDR2 SQIVND (reference sequence). This CDR3 reads CASSSRGPGQPQHF. The CDR3 nucleotides read TGTGCCAGTAGTAGCAGGGGTCCAGGCCAGCCCCAGCATTTT.

This clonotype was detected many times. V usage is TRBV29-1 and J usage is TRBJ1-4; D unclear. The length of the CDR3 is 12 residues. The germline gives CDR1 SQVTM, CDR2 ANQGSEA. Trimming left V 5 bases short and J 0 bases short, with 4 bases between. Here the CDR3 reads CSVYATNEKLFF. CDR3 in DNA: TGCAGCGTTTACGCAACTAATGAAAAACTGTTTTTT.

The chain combines TRBV11-3 with TRBJ2-3, with D possibly being TRBD2 (5 bases). CDR3 length: 14 residues. V shed 2 bases and J shed 2 bases, with 8 bases lying between them. Germline V gives CDR1 SGHNT, CDR2 YENEEA. In DNA form, the CDR3 reads TGTGCCAGCAGCTTACCAGGACTCACAGATACGCAGTATTTT. This translates into CASSLPGLTDTQYF.

This clonotype was counted between two and nine times. The CDR3 spells CASSSPGLAAYEQYF. The CDR3 DNA follows: TGTGCCAGCAGTTCACCGGGACTAGCCGCCTACGAGCAGTACTTC. The chain recombines TRBV6-5 with TRBJ2-7, with TRBD2 matching 9 bases. The CDR3 loop spans 15 amino acids. Germline CDR1 reads MNHEY; CDR2 reads SVGAGI. Trimming at V came to 4 bases and at J to 2 bases, leaving 6 bases not matched to a gene.

This clonotype was seen at least ten times. This sequence joins TRBV19 and TRBJ1-5; 8 nucleotides align to TRBD1. The J segment lost 5 bases and the V segment lost 5 bases, leaving 2 bases of the junction unmatched. Germline CDR1 is LNHDA and CDR2 is SQIVND (reference sequence). CDR3 length: 13 amino acids. Written as DNA, the CDR3 is TGTGCCAGTAGTGAGGACAGGGATCAGCCCCAGCATTTT. Amino acids: CASSEDRDQPQHF.

This clonotype came up a few times. J is TRBJ2-3 and V is TRBV27; 16 bases line up with TRBD2. J lost 8 bases, V lost 2 bases, and 7 bases had no gene match. The CDR3 consists of 17 residues. Looked up from germline, CDR1 is MNHEY and CDR2 is SMNVEV (reference sequence). CDR3 protein: CASSLAGTSGRAGTQYF. Here the CDR3 DNA reads TGTGCCAGCAGTTTAGCCGGGACTAGCGGGAGGGCCGGTACGCAGTATTTT.

The V and J genes are TRBV6-2 or TRBV6-3 and TRBJ2-5, with 7 nucleotides matching TRBD1. Germline values: CDR1 MNHEY, CDR2 SVGEGT. CDR3 length: 13 residues. V dropped 10 bases and J dropped 4; count of bases not matched to a gene: 9. The CDR3 region is CATNPGQRETQYF. The CDR3 nucleotides read TGTGCCACCAACCCGGGACAGCGAGAGACCCAGTACTTC.

This clonotype has just a few counts. The V gene is TRBV30, the J gene TRBJ2-7; tentatively, D is TRBD1 (7 bases). The V gene's germline CDR1 is GTSNPN and CDR2 SVGIG (reference sequence). V gave up 3 bases and J gave up 3 bases, with 9 bases separating them. The CDR3 runs 12 residues. In DNA, the CDR3 is TGTGCCTGGAGCCAGGGGGGCTACGAGCAGTACTTC. Translation: CAWSQGGYEQYF.

This clonotype has just a few counts. This chain connects TRBV6-1 to TRBJ2-6, with D unresolved. Germline values: CDR1 MNHNS, CDR2 SASEGT. The CDR3 has 15 amino acids. V shed 5 bases and J shed 0 bases, with 8 bases lying between them. CDR3 protein: CASSIAHSGANVLTF. CDR3 DNA sequence: TGTGCCAGCAGTATAGCCCACTCTGGGGCCAACGTCCTGACTTTC.

This clonotype was found a few times. The chain recombines TRBV11-2 with TRBJ2-7; D is perhaps TRBD1 (6 bases). The V end was cut by 4 bases, the J end by 0 bases, with 10 bases between. CDR1 and CDR2 (germline): SGHAT, FQNNGV. This CDR3 is built from 14 residues. In DNA form, the CDR3 reads TGTGCCAGCAGCTCTCGACAGGACTCCTACGAGCAGTACTTC. Protein: CASSSRQDSYEQYF.

The chain recombines TRBV20-1 with TRBJ2-7; D unresolved. The CDR3 consists of 12 residues. Per germline, CDR1 DFQATT and CDR2 SNEGSKA (reference sequence). Trimming took 3 bases from V and 0 from J, leaving 6 bases between them. CDR3 nucleotide sequence: TGCAGTGCTAGCAAGAGCTCCTACGAGCAGTACTTC. It specifies CSASKSSYEQYF.

This clonotype was observed many times. The chain carries TRBV7-2 and TRBJ2-5, with D unclear. CDR3 length: 13 amino acids. Germline loops: CDR1 SGHTA, CDR2 FQGNSA. Trimming took off 3 bases at V and 4 bases at J, with 9 bases between the two ends. The chain's CDR3 is CASSLVRGETQYF. For the CDR3, the DNA is TGTGCCAGCAGCTTGGTACGAGGAGAGACCCAGTACTTC.

This clonotype was seen ten or more times. The chain links TRBV6-5 to TRBJ2-7, with 9 bases aligning to TRBD1. The CDR3 is 15 amino acids. CDR1 and CDR2 from the germline V gene are MNHEY and SVGAGI. The ends lost 4 bases at V and 3 bases at J; junction bases unmatched: 7. This chain's CDR3 is CASSSPGTGNYEQYF. In DNA, the CDR3 is TGTGCCAGCAGTTCCCCCGGGACAGGGAACTACGAGCAGTACTTC.

The chain couples TRBV9 to TRBJ2-3; maybe TRBD2 (6 bases). The CDR3 consists of 13 residues. The germline CDR1 and CDR2 sequences are SGDLS and YYNGEE. V lost 0 bases to trimming and J lost 4 bases, with 6 bases between them. CDR3 coding DNA: TGTGCCAGCAGCGTAGCGGGAGCAGATACGCAGTATTTT. It translates to CASSVAGADTQYF. The variable domain in full, completed from reference TRBV9 and TRBJ2-3, reads DSGVTQTPKHLITATGQRVTLRCSPRSGDLSVYWYQQSLDQGLQFLIQYYNGEERAKGNILERFSAQQFPDLHSELNLSSLELGDSALYFCASSVAGADTQYFGPGTRLTVL.

This clonotype was counted at least ten times. The CDR3: CSARPSSYEQYF. In nucleotides, the CDR3 is TGCAGTGCTAGACCCTCTTCCTACGAGCAGTACTTC. The V and J genes are TRBV20-1 and TRBJ2-7; D is ambiguous. Germline values: CDR1 DFQATT, CDR2 SNEGSKA (reference sequence). The germline V and J ends were trimmed by 2 bases and 1 base, with 6 bases remaining between them. This CDR3 is built from 12 residues.

The chain links TRBV5-1 to TRBJ2-1; 7 nucleotides agree with TRBD2. V lost 4 bases and J lost 4; bases outside the gene matches: 8. This CDR3 has 15 residues. CDR1 and CDR2 from the germline V gene are SGHRS and YFSETQ. The CDR3 spells CASSHVAGAYNEQFF. The CDR3 DNA sequence: TGCGCCAGCAGCCACGTAGCGGGTGCGTACAATGAGCAGTTCTTC.

This clonotype was counted only a few times. The chain has TRBV19 and TRBJ1-1; 8 bases are a match to TRBD1. This CDR3 contains 13 residues. CDR1 is LNHDA, CDR2 SQIVND, per germline (reference sequence). Trimming took 6 bases from V and 1 from J; bases not matched to a gene: 1. The CDR3 reads CASRDRGNTEAFF. For the CDR3, the DNA is TGTGCCAGTAGAGACAGGGGGAACACTGAAGCTTTCTTT. Looking up the rest from reference TRBV19 and TRBJ1-1 gives the full variable domain: DGGITQSPKYLFRKEGQNVTLSCEQNLNHDAMYWYRQDPGQGLRLIYYSQIVNDFQKGDIAEGYSVSREKKESFPLTVTSAQKNPTAFYLCASRDRGNTEAFFGQGTRLTVV.

This clonotype was observed many times. The chain recombines TRBV9 with TRBJ2-6, with TRBD2 as a possible D gene (6 bases). Between the trimmed V and J ends, which lost 0 bases and 4 bases, there was a span of 14 bases. The CDR3 loop spans 17 amino acids. Germline values: CDR1 SGDLS, CDR2 YYNGEE. The CDR3 here is CASSVAGGLTGANVLTF. As DNA, the CDR3 is TGTGCCAGCAGCGTAGCAGGAGGGCTCACCGGGGCCAACGTCCTGACTTTC.

This clonotype has ten or more counts. The rearrangement uses TRBV10-2 and TRBJ2-1, with 7 bases matching TRBD2. The V segment lost 3 bases and the J segment 12 bases; nucleotides outside the gene matches: 8. The CDR3 spans 13 residues. Germline V gives CDR1 WSHSY, CDR2 SAAADI. The CDR3 DNA reads as TGCGCCAGCAGTGAACCGGCGGGGGTGGTGCAGTTCTTC. Translation: CASSEPAGVVQFF.

This chain uses TRBV4-1 with TRBJ2-1; unclear D gene. V gave up 3 bases and J gave up 7 bases, with 4 bases separating them. The CDR3 consists of 11 residues. Germline V gives CDR1 MGHRA, CDR2 YSYEKL. As DNA, the CDR3 is TGCGCCAGCAGCCACGTTAATGAGCAGTTCTTC. Its translation is CASSHVNEQFF.

In this sample, this clonotype turned up many times. The chain joins TRBV5-1 to TRBJ2-5; 7 bases align to TRBD1. CDR1 and CDR2 from the germline V gene are SGHRS and YFSETQ. The CDR3 extends over 14 amino acids. V lost 3 bases to trimming and J lost 1 base; unmatched junction nucleotides: 3. The DNA of the CDR3 is TGCGCCAGCAGCTGGACAGGAGGCCAAGAGACCCAGTACTTC. Amino acids: CASSWTGGQETQYF.

This clonotype was observed many times. The chain uses TRBV3-1 and TRBJ2-1, with D possibly called TRBD1 or TRBD2 (5 bases each). The CDR3 covers 12 residues. Trimming took off 6 bases at V and 5 bases at J, with 8 bases between the two ends. The germline CDR1 and CDR2 sequences are LGHDT and YNNKEL (reference sequence). CDR3 nucleotide sequence: TGTGCCAGCAGTTTGGGGGACAATGAGCAGTTCTTC. This codes for CASSLGDNEQFF.

This clonotype was recorded at least ten times. The chain employs TRBV28 and TRBJ2-2, with 9 bases lining up with TRBD1. This CDR3 is built from 17 residues. Germline V gives CDR1 MDHEN, CDR2 SYDVKM. The ends lost 3 bases at V and 7 bases at J; junction bases unmatched: 12. Here the CDR3 DNA reads TGTGCCAGCAGTTTCCCACCGGGACAGGGAAAGGACGGGGAGCTGTTTTTT. This sequence encodes CASSFPPGQGKDGELFF.